This T cell receptor beta chain was captured in a study of vaccination and CD4 T cells after COVID-19. In the study overall: Between diagnosis and the drawing of post-COVID samples lay a median approximately 94 days (range 35 to 161). As a positive control, some control cultures were given a CEFX pool, while others were given an HIV-1 Nef pool or no peptide.

V lost 5 bases, J lost 1 base, and 11 bases lay in between. There are 14 residues in the CDR3. The germline V gene has CDR1 SEHNR and CDR2 FQNEAQ (reference sequence). Once obtained from cultured CD4+ T cells, the DNA was sequenced using the Oncomine TCR Beta short-read assay. In TCRdb, the PCR reads were re-called with MiXCR into one record per CDR3 protein. There are 6,600 or so distinct CDR3 sequences in the sample; around a third occur only once, and under 20% lies in the top ten. Points on this clonotype: Its antigen is currently unknown.

Described treatment: roughly ten-day PBMC culture with coronavirus spike peptide pools or control peptides (ViraFEST assay). According to the study, CD4+ T cells from the unexposed donor were gathered ahead of the COVID-19 pandemic (2011-2018). This TCR was sampled from a human donor in good health. The V gene is TRBV7-9, the J gene TRBJ1-1; D remains ambiguous. The sequencing input was CD4+ T cells from blood, cultured in vitro. The CDR3 DNA reads TGTGCCAGCAGCCCGGTCAAGGGGAACACTGAAGCTTTCTTT. Its translation: CASSPVKGNTEAFF. Using reference TRBV7-9 and TRBJ1-1 for the parts outside the CDR3, the full variable domain is DTGVSQNPRHKITKRGQNVTFRCDPISEHNRLYWYRQTLGQGPEFLTYFQNEAQLEKSRLLSDRFSAERPKGSFSTLEIQRTEQGDSAMYLCASSPVKGNTEAFFGQGTRLTVV.